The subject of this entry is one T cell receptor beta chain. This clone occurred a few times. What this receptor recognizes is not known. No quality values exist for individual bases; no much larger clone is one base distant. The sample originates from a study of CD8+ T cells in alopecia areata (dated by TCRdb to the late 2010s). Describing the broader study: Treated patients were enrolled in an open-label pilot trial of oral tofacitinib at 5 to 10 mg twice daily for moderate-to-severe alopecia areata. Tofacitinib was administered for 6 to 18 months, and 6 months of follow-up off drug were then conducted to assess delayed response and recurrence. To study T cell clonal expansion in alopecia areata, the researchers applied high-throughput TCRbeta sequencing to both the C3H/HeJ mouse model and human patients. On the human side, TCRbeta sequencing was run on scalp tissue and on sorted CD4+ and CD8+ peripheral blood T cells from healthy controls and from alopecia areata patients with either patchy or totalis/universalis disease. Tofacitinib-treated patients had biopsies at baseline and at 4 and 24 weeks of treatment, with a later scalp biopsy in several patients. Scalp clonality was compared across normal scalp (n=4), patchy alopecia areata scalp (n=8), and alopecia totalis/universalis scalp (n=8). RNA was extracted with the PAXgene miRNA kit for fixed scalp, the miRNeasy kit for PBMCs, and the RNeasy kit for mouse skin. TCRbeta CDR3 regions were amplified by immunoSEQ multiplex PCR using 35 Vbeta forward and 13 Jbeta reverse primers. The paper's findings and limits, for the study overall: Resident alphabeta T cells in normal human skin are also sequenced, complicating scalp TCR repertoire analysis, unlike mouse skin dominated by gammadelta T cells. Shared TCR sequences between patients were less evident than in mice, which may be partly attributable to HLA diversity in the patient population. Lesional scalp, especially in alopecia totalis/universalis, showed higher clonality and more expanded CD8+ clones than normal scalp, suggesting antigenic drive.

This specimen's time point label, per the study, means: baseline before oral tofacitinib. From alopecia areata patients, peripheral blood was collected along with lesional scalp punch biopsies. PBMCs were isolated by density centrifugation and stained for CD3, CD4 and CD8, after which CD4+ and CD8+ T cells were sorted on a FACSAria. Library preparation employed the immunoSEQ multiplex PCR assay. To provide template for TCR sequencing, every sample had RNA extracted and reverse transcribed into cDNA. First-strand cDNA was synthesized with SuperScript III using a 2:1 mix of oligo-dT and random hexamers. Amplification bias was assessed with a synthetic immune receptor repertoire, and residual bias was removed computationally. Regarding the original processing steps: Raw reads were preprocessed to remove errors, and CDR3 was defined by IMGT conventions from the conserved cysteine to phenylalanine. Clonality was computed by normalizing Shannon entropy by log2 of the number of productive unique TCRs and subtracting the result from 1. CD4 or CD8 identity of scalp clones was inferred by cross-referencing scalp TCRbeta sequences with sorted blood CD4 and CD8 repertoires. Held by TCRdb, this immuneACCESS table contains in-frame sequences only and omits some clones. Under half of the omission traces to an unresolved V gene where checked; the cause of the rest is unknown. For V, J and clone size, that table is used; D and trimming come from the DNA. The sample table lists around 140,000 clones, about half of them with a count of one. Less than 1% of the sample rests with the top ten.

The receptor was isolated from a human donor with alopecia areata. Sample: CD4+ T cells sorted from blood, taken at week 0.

The CDR3 protein is CSVDRGGLAFF. The nucleotide sequence is TGCAGCGTTGATCGTGGGGGGCTTGCTTTCTTT. The rearrangement joined TRBV29-1 to TRBJ1-1; TRBD1 might be the D gene, on 6 matching bases. Reading the germline V gene gives CDR1 SQVTM and CDR2 ANQGSEA. The CDR3 numbers 11 residues from cysteine through phenylalanine. Of the read, only the CDR3 DNA is kept; its 33 bases are in frame from base 1. At the junction V is shortened by 3 bases and J by 11 bases, with 13 bases in between. Outside the CDR3, residues come from the reference TRBV29-1 and TRBJ1-1 proteins, so the full variable domain is: SAVISQKPSRDICQRGTSLTIQCQVDSQVTMMFWYRQQPGQSLTLIATANQGSEATYESGFVIDKFPISRPNLTFSTLTVSNMSPEDSSIYLCSVDRGGLAFFGQGTRLTVV.